This is a list of T cell receptor beta chains from one sample in a study of T-cell reconstitution after alpha-beta-depleted transplantation in children. MiXCR, applied by TCRdb to the PCR reads, yields one record per CDR3 protein. This repertoire shows approximately 630,000 distinct CDR3 sequences, about an eighth found once; its top ten account for 0.79%. Specimen: PBMCs, collected before TCRalphabeta/CD19-depleted stem cell transplant. The receptors derive from a girl aged 2 to 10 with congenital amegakaryocytic thrombocytopenia, due to receive a stem cell transplant. The CDR3 runs from the conserved cysteine through the conserved F or W. Each record gives: J gene, D gene, clone size, V gene, CDR3 protein, CDR3 DNA. D genes are given only for firm matches. Clone size is given for some rows only: seen once, a few or many times, or a class if the clone is expanded.

j_call: TRBJ2-7
d_call: .
clone_size: few
v_call: TRBV20-1
cdr3_aa: CSSRVPGDYEQYF
cdr3_nt: TGCAGTAGCCGGGTCCCCGGCGACTACGAGCAGTACTTC

j_call: TRBJ2-1
d_call: TRBD2
clone_size: many
v_call: TRBV29-1
cdr3_aa: CSVVGRLARVEREQFF
cdr3_nt: TGCAGCGTTGTAGGGAGACTAGCCAGGGTGGAGCGTGAGCAGTTCTTC

j_call: TRBJ2-5
d_call: .
clone_size: many
v_call: TRBV7-2
cdr3_aa: CASSLELKETQYF
cdr3_nt: TGTGCCAGCAGCTTAGAGCTAAAAGAGACCCAGTACTTC

j_call: TRBJ2-3
d_call: .
clone_size: many
v_call: TRBV20-1
cdr3_aa: CSASRANTQYF
cdr3_nt: TGCAGTGCTAGTCGGGCTAATACGCAGTATTTT

j_call: TRBJ2-3
d_call: .
clone_size: many
v_call: TRBV10-3
cdr3_aa: CATGFGGLPTDTQYF
cdr3_nt: TGTGCCACAGGGTTCGGGGGATTGCCCACAGATACGCAGTATTTT

j_call: TRBJ1-4
d_call: .
clone_size: many
v_call: TRBV12-3/TRBV12-4
cdr3_aa: CASTGTPHEKLFF
cdr3_nt: TGTGCCAGCACCGGGACACCTCATGAAAAACTGTTTTTT

j_call: TRBJ2-1
d_call: .
clone_size: .
v_call: TRBV9
cdr3_aa: CASSVDAIGNEQFF
cdr3_nt: TGTGCCAGCAGCGTAGACGCCATAGGCAATGAGCAGTTCTTC

j_call: TRBJ2-1
d_call: .
clone_size: few
v_call: TRBV18
cdr3_aa: CASSPGANEQFF
cdr3_nt: TGTGCCAGCTCACCCGGGGCCAATGAGCAGTTCTTC

j_call: TRBJ2-1
d_call: TRBD1
clone_size: few
v_call: TRBV3-1
cdr3_aa: CASSQDYRTGQDEQFF
cdr3_nt: TGTGCCAGCAGCCAAGATTATAGGACAGGGCAGGATGAGCAGTTCTTC

j_call: TRBJ1-4
d_call: TRBD1
clone_size: many
v_call: TRBV4-2
cdr3_aa: CASSQVEQGANEKLFF
cdr3_nt: TGTGCCAGCAGCCAGGTTGAACAGGGGGCAAATGAAAAACTGTTTTTT

j_call: TRBJ2-2
d_call: .
clone_size: many
v_call: TRBV6-6
cdr3_aa: CASGTTGELFF
cdr3_nt: TGTGCCAGTGGAACCACCGGGGAGCTGTTTTTT

j_call: TRBJ2-7
d_call: .
clone_size: many
v_call: TRBV15
cdr3_aa: CATSRAWPLGEQYF
cdr3_nt: TGTGCCACCAGCAGAGCCTGGCCTTTGGGCGAGCAGTACTTC

j_call: TRBJ2-1
d_call: .
clone_size: many
v_call: TRBV5-1
cdr3_aa: CASSAPGLQDEQFF
cdr3_nt: TGCGCCAGCAGCGCCCCGGGACTTCAGGATGAGCAGTTCTTC

j_call: TRBJ1-1
d_call: TRBD1
clone_size: .
v_call: TRBV12-3/TRBV12-4
cdr3_aa: CASSFGQGAATAFF
cdr3_nt: TGTGCCAGCAGTTTCGGACAGGGGGCGGCTACGGCTTTCTTT

j_call: TRBJ2-1
d_call: TRBD2
clone_size: .
v_call: TRBV5-6
cdr3_aa: CASSQGLAVSSYNEQFF
cdr3_nt: TGTGCCAGCAGCCAAGGACTAGCGGTGAGCTCCTACAATGAGCAGTTCTTC

j_call: TRBJ1-6
d_call: .
clone_size: few
v_call: TRBV10-3
cdr3_aa: CAISESIAIRNSPLHF
cdr3_nt: TGTGCCATCAGTGAGTCGATCGCAATACGGAATTCACCCCTCCACTTT

j_call: TRBJ2-1
d_call: .
clone_size: .
v_call: TRBV12-3/TRBV12-4
cdr3_aa: CASGVLGLSYNEQFF
cdr3_nt: TGTGCCAGCGGGGTCTTGGGTCTCTCCTACAATGAGCAGTTCTTC

j_call: TRBJ2-5
d_call: .
clone_size: many
v_call: TRBV7-9
cdr3_aa: CASSQGPSGHQETQYF
cdr3_nt: TGTGCCAGCAGCCAGGGGCCTTCCGGACACCAAGAGACCCAGTACTTC

j_call: TRBJ1-5
d_call: .
clone_size: many
v_call: TRBV27
cdr3_aa: CASSLLGNQPQHF
cdr3_nt: TGTGCCAGCAGTTTATTAGGCAATCAGCCCCAGCATTTT

j_call: TRBJ1-3
d_call: .
clone_size: once
v_call: TRBV14
cdr3_aa: CASSQGTSGNTIYF
cdr3_nt: TGTGCCAGCAGCCAAGGCACCTCTGGAAACACCATATATTTT

j_call: TRBJ2-1
d_call: TRBD1
clone_size: many
v_call: TRBV29-1
cdr3_aa: CSVEKTQGNEQFF
cdr3_nt: TGCAGCGTTGAAAAGACACAGGGGAACGAGCAGTTCTTC

j_call: TRBJ2-5
d_call: TRBD2
clone_size: .
v_call: TRBV4-1
cdr3_aa: CASRGIAGGLQETQYF
cdr3_nt: TGCGCCAGCAGGGGTATAGCGGGAGGTCTACAAGAGACCCAGTACTTC

j_call: TRBJ2-5
d_call: .
clone_size: few
v_call: TRBV30
cdr3_aa: CAWSVRIETQYF
cdr3_nt: TGTGCCTGGAGTGTACGGATTGAGACCCAGTACTTC

j_call: TRBJ2-7
d_call: TRBD2
clone_size: many
v_call: TRBV7-9
cdr3_aa: CASNGWGLAGEDNEQYF
cdr3_nt: TGTGCCAGCAACGGATGGGGACTAGCGGGAGAGGATAACGAGCAGTACTTC

j_call: TRBJ2-1
d_call: TRBD2
clone_size: few
v_call: TRBV5-6
cdr3_aa: CASSAPTSGFDEQFF
cdr3_nt: TGTGCCAGCAGCGCCCCGACTAGCGGGTTCGATGAGCAGTTCTTC

j_call: TRBJ1-4
d_call: TRBD1
clone_size: .
v_call: TRBV20-1
cdr3_aa: CSAQDRANEKLFF
cdr3_nt: TGCAGTGCCCAGGACAGGGCCAATGAAAAACTGTTTTTT

j_call: TRBJ2-1
d_call: TRBD2
clone_size: many
v_call: TRBV28
cdr3_aa: CASSLVSGGGEQFF
cdr3_nt: TGTGCCAGCAGTTTAGTATCGGGAGGGGGTGAGCAGTTCTTC

j_call: TRBJ2-5
d_call: TRBD2
clone_size: .
v_call: TRBV18
cdr3_aa: CASSPDSLADETQYF
cdr3_nt: TGTGCCAGCTCACCAGACTCGCTAGCGGATGAGACCCAGTACTTC

j_call: TRBJ2-7
d_call: TRBD2
clone_size: many
v_call: TRBV9
cdr3_aa: CASSTGTSAYSSYEQYF
cdr3_nt: TGTGCCAGCAGCACCGGGACTAGCGCCTATTCCTCCTACGAGCAGTACTTC

j_call: TRBJ2-7
d_call: .
clone_size: many
v_call: TRBV12-3/TRBV12-4
cdr3_aa: CASSSRRLGSYEQYF
cdr3_nt: TGTGCCAGCAGTTCCCGAAGACTAGGCTCCTACGAGCAGTACTTC

j_call: TRBJ2-3
d_call: .
clone_size: many
v_call: TRBV5-6
cdr3_aa: CASSKTRPDTQYF
cdr3_nt: TGTGCCAGCAGCAAGACACGGCCAGATACGCAGTATTTT

j_call: TRBJ1-1
d_call: .
clone_size: many
v_call: TRBV7-9
cdr3_aa: CASSLASVSGAFF
cdr3_nt: TGTGCCAGCAGCTTAGCGTCCGTTAGTGGAGCTTTCTTT

j_call: TRBJ2-7
d_call: TRBD1
clone_size: few
v_call: TRBV12-3/TRBV12-4
cdr3_aa: CASSRTGEGYIGQYF
cdr3_nt: TGTGCCAGCAGCCGGACAGGGGAGGGTTATATAGGGCAGTACTTC

j_call: TRBJ2-7
d_call: .
clone_size: many
v_call: TRBV20-1
cdr3_aa: CSARTPLGGYEQYF
cdr3_nt: TGCAGTGCTCGAACCCCGTTGGGAGGCTACGAGCAGTACTTC

j_call: TRBJ2-1
d_call: .
clone_size: many
v_call: TRBV25-1
cdr3_aa: CASSDRPIRDNEQFF
cdr3_nt: TGTGCCAGCAGTGATAGGCCGATTAGGGACAATGAGCAGTTCTTC

j_call: TRBJ1-1
d_call: TRBD1
clone_size: many
v_call: TRBV15
cdr3_aa: CATGFDRGIGTEAFF
cdr3_nt: TGTGCCACCGGATTTGACAGGGGCATAGGAACTGAAGCTTTCTTT

j_call: TRBJ1-2
d_call: .
clone_size: many
v_call: TRBV5-5
cdr3_aa: CASSQVLPPYGYTF
cdr3_nt: TGTGCCAGCAGCCAGGTCCTCCCACCCTATGGCTACACCTTC

j_call: TRBJ2-3
d_call: TRBD2
clone_size: few
v_call: TRBV25-1
cdr3_aa: CASSEYRAGATDTQYF
cdr3_nt: TGTGCCAGCAGTGAATACAGGGCGGGAGCCACAGATACGCAGTATTTT

j_call: TRBJ2-7
d_call: TRBD1
clone_size: few
v_call: TRBV25-1
cdr3_aa: CASSDWTGAYEQYF
cdr3_nt: TGTGCCAGCAGTGACTGGACAGGGGCCTACGAGCAGTACTTC

j_call: TRBJ1-3
d_call: .
clone_size: few
v_call: TRBV20-1
cdr3_aa: CSAHFSSGNTIYF
cdr3_nt: TGCAGTGCTCACTTTAGCTCTGGAAACACCATATATTTT

j_call: TRBJ1-1
d_call: .
clone_size: many
v_call: TRBV5-1
cdr3_aa: CASTPGPVRSEAFF
cdr3_nt: TGCGCCAGCACTCCAGGGCCCGTTCGGTCAGAAGCTTTCTTT

j_call: TRBJ2-7
d_call: .
clone_size: many
v_call: TRBV6-1
cdr3_aa: CASTAGLTPSYEQYF
cdr3_nt: TGTGCCAGCACCGCGGGACTGACCCCCTCCTACGAGCAGTACTTC

j_call: TRBJ1-1
d_call: TRBD1
clone_size: few
v_call: TRBV7-9
cdr3_aa: CASSTTGYPAEAFF
cdr3_nt: TGTGCCAGCAGCACGACAGGGTACCCCGCTGAAGCTTTCTTT

j_call: TRBJ1-5
d_call: .
clone_size: few
v_call: TRBV19
cdr3_aa: CATEGTVFSNQPQHF
cdr3_nt: TGTGCCACAGAGGGGACGGTCTTTAGCAATCAGCCCCAGCATTTT

j_call: TRBJ2-1
d_call: TRBD1
clone_size: .
v_call: TRBV18
cdr3_aa: CASSEGQGALKTYNEQFF
cdr3_nt: TGTGCCAGCTCGGAGGGACAGGGGGCCCTTAAGACCTACAATGAGCAGTTCTTC

j_call: TRBJ2-3
d_call: TRBD2
clone_size: many
v_call: TRBV12-3/TRBV12-4
cdr3_aa: CASSSGLAGVTDTQYF
cdr3_nt: TGTGCCAGCAGTTCAGGACTAGCGGGAGTCACAGATACGCAGTATTTT

j_call: TRBJ1-5
d_call: .
clone_size: .
v_call: TRBV5-1
cdr3_aa: CASSWLGGSQPQHF
cdr3_nt: TGCGCCAGCAGCTGGCTTGGGGGCTCTCAGCCCCAGCATTTT

j_call: TRBJ2-5
d_call: TRBD1
clone_size: .
v_call: TRBV4-1
cdr3_aa: CASSRNLYRGSETQYF
cdr3_nt: TGCGCCAGCAGCCGCAATCTCTACAGGGGGTCGGAGACCCAGTACTTC

j_call: TRBJ2-3
d_call: .
clone_size: .
v_call: TRBV5-1
cdr3_aa: CASSSTFTDTQYF
cdr3_nt: TGCGCCAGCAGCTCAACTTTCACAGATACGCAGTATTTT

j_call: TRBJ2-5
d_call: TRBD2
clone_size: .
v_call: TRBV7-9
cdr3_aa: CASSRIGTSRETQYF
cdr3_nt: TGTGCCAGCAGCCGAATCGGGACTAGCCGTGAGACCCAGTACTTC

j_call: TRBJ2-5
d_call: .
clone_size: .
v_call: TRBV5-1
cdr3_aa: CASARETAQETQYF
cdr3_nt: TGCGCCAGCGCTCGGGAGACGGCCCAAGAGACCCAGTACTTC

j_call: TRBJ1-1
d_call: .
clone_size: many
v_call: TRBV7-3
cdr3_aa: CASSRDRLGTEAFF
cdr3_nt: TGTGCCAGCAGTAGGGACCGACTGGGCACTGAAGCTTTCTTT

j_call: TRBJ1-6
d_call: .
clone_size: many
v_call: TRBV20-1
cdr3_aa: CSARKGSSYNSPLHF
cdr3_nt: TGCAGTGCCAGGAAGGGGAGCTCCTATAATTCACCCCTCCACTTT

j_call: TRBJ2-7
d_call: .
clone_size: many
v_call: TRBV29-1
cdr3_aa: CSYRGKGPAYEQYF
cdr3_nt: TGCAGCTACCGGGGCAAAGGTCCAGCCTACGAGCAGTACTTC

j_call: TRBJ2-6
d_call: .
clone_size: many
v_call: TRBV5-1
cdr3_aa: CASRVGGANVLTF
cdr3_nt: TGCGCCAGCAGGGTAGGTGGGGCCAACGTCCTGACTTTC

j_call: TRBJ2-1
d_call: TRBD2
clone_size: many
v_call: TRBV20-1
cdr3_aa: CSARHYPSGDYNEQFF
cdr3_nt: TGCAGTGCTAGACATTATCCTAGCGGGGACTACAATGAGCAGTTCTTC

j_call: TRBJ1-1
d_call: .
clone_size: many
v_call: TRBV5-5
cdr3_aa: CASSAIGGAEVPEAFF
cdr3_nt: TGTGCCAGCAGCGCCATCGGTGGCGCAGAGGTCCCTGAAGCTTTCTTT

j_call: TRBJ2-1
d_call: .
clone_size: .
v_call: TRBV3-1
cdr3_aa: CASSQEGVGHEQFF
cdr3_nt: TGTGCCAGCAGCCAAGAGGGGGTCGGCCATGAGCAGTTCTTC

j_call: TRBJ1-6
d_call: .
clone_size: many
v_call: TRBV10-3
cdr3_aa: CAISGSSSYNSPLHF
cdr3_nt: TGTGCCATCAGCGGCAGCTCCTCGTATAATTCACCCCTCCACTTT

j_call: TRBJ2-5
d_call: TRBD1
clone_size: few
v_call: TRBV11-2
cdr3_aa: CASSFRGTVRETQYF
cdr3_nt: TGTGCCAGCAGCTTCAGGGGGACGGTACGAGAGACCCAGTACTTC